The sequence of this T cell receptor (beta chain) was determined in a study of blood T cell repertoires in COVID-19. CDR1 is SGDLS, CDR2 YYNGEE, per germline. The V segment lost 4 bases and the J segment 6 bases; nucleotides outside the gene matches: 15. This CDR3 comprises 17 residues. Per the original methods: From reference gene primer amplification, estimates of nucleated cell counts were derived. The data were produced by immunoSEQ multiplex PCR, yet TCRdb's version contains in-frame clones alone and is incomplete. V, J and clone size are those of that table, while D and trimming were read from the DNA. The repertoire holds more than 70,000 clones, roughly 78% seen once, with 10% to 13% in the top ten.

J is TRBJ2-2 and V is TRBV9; 7 positions match TRBD1. The material sequenced was peripheral blood. The source of this sequence is an older woman with acute or convalescent COVID-19. The DNA for the CDR3 is TGTGCCAGCAGCCCCAGACAGGGAAGATCGGTCCCCGGGGAGCTGTTTTTT. Translation gives CASSPRQGRSVPGELFF.